Below, 15 T cell receptor beta chains from the same sample are listed, as sequenced in a study of blood T cell repertoires in COVID-19. Clones were read by immunoSEQ multiplex PCR, and TCRdb kept only the in-frame ones, dropping some. There are over 350,000 clones in the sample; more than 85% occur only once, and 4% to 4.5% lies in the top ten. The sequenced sample consisted of peripheral blood. The receptors were gathered from a woman younger than 45 with acute or convalescent COVID-19.

In this sample, this clone turned up a few times. This chain joins TRBV21-1 and TRBJ2-7; TRBD1, the table's D call, lacks a check against the DNA. TRBV21-1 is described as a pseudogene. The length of the CDR3 is 17 residues. The CDR3 nucleotides are TGTGCCAGCAGCAAAGGGCAGGGGACAGGGCACTCCTACGAGCAGTACTTC. Its translation: CASSKGQGTGHSYEQYF.

CDR3 coding DNA: TGTGCCAGCAGTGAGCTAGACAGAAGCTACAATGAGCAGTTCTTC. Its translation is CASSELDRSYNEQFF. V gene TRBV6-1 combines with J gene TRBJ2-1; the D gene is possibly TRBD1 (5 bases). Trimming pared 3 bases from V and 3 bases from J, leaving 12 bases between. Germline lookup yields CDR1 MNHNS and CDR2 SASEGT. CDR3 length: 15 amino acids.

The V gene is TRBV18, the J gene TRBJ1-2; D is ambiguous. Per germline, CDR1 KGHSH and CDR2 LQKENI. There are 13 residues in the CDR3. Trimming pared 3 bases from V and 3 bases from J, leaving 8 bases between. The CDR3 coding sequence is TGTGCCAGCTCACCGGCCCTAGACTATGGCTACACCTTC. Protein sequence: CASSPALDYGYTF.

The chain carries TRBV7-6 and TRBJ2-7; 9 bases agree with TRBD1. This CDR3 has 15 amino acids. The junction had 7 bases not matched to a gene; V was cut back by 5 bases and J by 2 bases. Per the germline V gene, CDR1 is SGHVS and CDR2 is FNYEAQ. The chain's CDR3 is CASSTGTGYAYEQYF. CDR3 in DNA: TGTGCCAGCAGCACGGGGACAGGGTATGCCTACGAGCAGTACTTC.

This sequence joins TRBV19 and TRBJ1-3, with unresolved D. V was trimmed by 7 bases and J by 3 bases, leaving 16 bases between them. This CDR3 comprises 15 residues. Germline CDR1 LNHDA, CDR2 SQIVND (reference sequence). The CDR3 spells CASTSGGVIGNTIYF. CDR3 sequence (DNA): TGTGCCAGTACATCGGGCGGGGTAATTGGAAACACCATATATTTT.

The CDR3 DNA sequence: TGTGCCAGCGGGCGAACTAGCGGGGGAGTGGGGGGTACGCAGTATTTT. This sequence encodes CASGRTSGGVGGTQYF. This chain joins TRBV7-9 and TRBJ2-3; 11 bases map to TRBD2. Germline lookup yields CDR1 SEHNR and CDR2 FQNEAQ (reference sequence). With V trimmed by 8 bases and J by 8 bases, 15 bases remained unmatched. The CDR3 runs to 16 residues. Using reference TRBV7-9 and TRBJ2-3 for the parts outside the CDR3, the full variable domain is DTGVSQNPRHKITKRGQNVTFRCDPISEHNRLYWYRQTLGQGPEFLTYFQNEAQLEKSRLLSDRFSAERPKGSFSTLEIQRTEQGDSAMYLCASGRTSGGVGGTQYFGPGTRLTVL.

The rearrangement uses TRBV6-5 and TRBJ1-1; TRBD1 matches 12 bases. Germline V CDR1 and CDR2: MNHEY, SVGAGI. V was clipped by 6 bases and J by 2 bases; unmatched bases: 4. CDR3 size: 15 residues. CDR3 in DNA: TGTGCCAGCAGGGGACAGGGGGCACCCAACACTGAAGCTTTCTTT. Its protein product is CASRGQGAPNTEAFF.

About this clone itself: In the same sample, other DNA sequences code for this CDR3. This chain connects TRBV5-1 to TRBJ2-5; TRBD2 aligns across 9 bases. Unmatched junction bases numbered 8, after V lost 3 bases and J lost 5 bases. This CDR3 is built from 15 residues. Per germline, CDR1 SGHRS and CDR2 YFSETQ. Here the CDR3 DNA reads TGCGCCAGCAGCTCGTTAGCGGGGGTTGGGGAGACCCAGTACTTC. Translated: CASSSLAGVGETQYF.

The V call is TRBV18, the J call TRBJ2-3, with TRBD2 as a possible D gene (7 bases). This CDR3 region has 16 residues. V dropped 1 base and J dropped 2 bases, with 13 bases sitting between them. The germline V gene has CDR1 KGHSH and CDR2 LQKENI. CDR3 in DNA: TGTGCCAGCTCACCACGGGCTCGGGGGGCCACAGATACGCAGTATTTT. It codes for CASSPRARGATDTQYF.

V and J are TRBV19 and TRBJ2-7, with a possible D match to TRBD2 (6 bases). Germline CDR1 is LNHDA and CDR2 is SQIVND (reference sequence). Trimming stripped 4 bases from V and 5 bases from J, with 15 bases between. This CDR3 is 14 amino acids long. The CDR3 DNA reads as TGTGCCAGTAGTACCCTGAGGAGGGGACACGAGCAGTACTTC. This gives the protein CASSTLRRGHEQYF.

The rearrangement joins TRBV20-1 to TRBJ2-7; possible D gene TRBD1, 5 bases. V lost 4 bases to trimming and J lost 10 bases, with 14 bases between them. This CDR3 contains 11 residues. In germline, CDR1 is DFQATT, CDR2 SNEGSKA (reference sequence). For the CDR3, the DNA is TGCAGTGCTACCGTGCAGGGCCCCCAGTACTTC. It encodes CSATVQGPQYF.

The rearrangement joins TRBV10-2 to TRBJ2-1; 7 positions match TRBD1. Unmatched junction bases numbered 12, after V lost 7 bases and J lost 12 bases. This CDR3 contains 13 residues. Germline V gene data show CDR1 as WSHSY and CDR2 as SAAADI. This chain's CDR3 is CASIPPGAGGQFF. As DNA, the CDR3 is TGCGCCAGCATTCCCCCCGGGGCAGGGGGGCAGTTCTTC.

The V call is TRBV27, the J call TRBJ1-2, with 7 bases identical to TRBD1. J was trimmed by 2 bases and V by 6 bases; bases with no gene match: 9. The length of the CDR3 is 15 residues. The germline V gene has CDR1 MNHEY and CDR2 SMNVEV (reference sequence). CDR3 residues: CASRKSGTANYGYTF. The CDR3, as DNA: TGTGCCAGCAGAAAGTCCGGGACAGCAAACTATGGCTACACCTTC.

V is TRBV3-1 (or the pseudogene TRBV3-2) and J is TRBJ2-5; D remains ambiguous. From germline, CDR1 is LGHDT and CDR2 YNNKEL (reference sequence). The CDR3 sequence is 10 residues long. Trimming pared 10 bases from V and 3 bases from J, leaving 6 bases between. The CDR3 DNA follows: TGTGCCACCTCAGAAGAGACCCAGTACTTC. It is translated as CATSEETQYF.

This chain links TRBV6-4 with TRBJ2-2; tentative D call: TRBD2 (5 bases). The CDR3 is 14 amino acids. Germline CDR1 is MRHNA and CDR2 is SNTAGT. Deletions cut 7 bases from V and 0 bases from J, with 9 bases between. As DNA, the CDR3 is TGTGCCAGCAAAATGGAGGCGAACACCGGGGAGCTGTTTTTT. Protein sequence: CASKMEANTGELFF.